The 27 T cell receptor beta chains below were found in one sample sequenced in a study of cytomegalovirus exposure and HLA in healthy donors. Researchers ran the PCR with 60 Vbeta and 13 Jbeta primers. Measured with immunoSEQ multiplex PCR; TCRdb has only the in-frame clones, and not every one. The sample includes over 20,000 clones, around 64% of them seen just once. Source material: PBMCs. These receptors came from a woman between 45 and 60 years old in good health and CMV-seronegative.

This chain joins TRBV28 and TRBJ1-1; TRBD1 agrees at 7 bases. CDR1 is MDHEN and CDR2 is SYDVKM in the germline V gene. CDR3 length: 13 amino acids. The J segment lost 7 bases and the V segment lost 7 bases, leaving 9 bases of the junction unmatched. In DNA, the CDR3 is TGTGCCAGCACCCTACGACAGGGAAGTGAAGCTTTCTTT. It is translated as CASTLRQGSEAFF.

This clone was seen only once. V gene TRBV5-1 combines with J gene TRBJ1-6; D unclear. The CDR3 spans 14 residues. The V gene's germline CDR1 is SGHRS and CDR2 YFSETQ. The V and J ends lost 0 bases and 7 bases respectively, with 8 bases between them. The CDR3 spells CASSLARENSPLHF. The DNA for the CDR3 is TGCGCCAGCAGCTTGGCCCGGGAAAATTCACCCCTCCACTTT. The full variable domain, completed using reference TRBV5-1 and TRBJ1-6, is KAGVTQTPRYLIKTRGQQVTLSCSPISGHRSVSWYQQTPGQGLQFLFEYFSETQRNKGNFPGRFSGRQFSNSRSEMNVSTLELGDSALYLCASSLARENSPLHFGNGTRLTVT.

The V call is TRBV19, the J call TRBJ2-7; no clear D gene. Trimming shortened V by 2 bases and J by 5 bases, and 7 bases separated the two germline ends. The CDR3 has 12 residues. Germline V gives CDR1 LNHDA, CDR2 SQIVND (reference sequence). The CDR3 reads CASSILGHEQYF. The DNA of the CDR3 is TGTGCCAGTAGTATACTGGGCCACGAGCAGTACTTC. Looking up the rest from reference TRBV19 and TRBJ2-7 gives the full variable domain: DGGITQSPKYLFRKEGQNVTLSCEQNLNHDAMYWYRQDPGQGLRLIYYSQIVNDFQKGDIAEGYSVSREKKESFPLTVTSAQKNPTAFYLCASSILGHEQYFGPGTRLTVT.

The V call is TRBV29-1, the J call TRBJ2-2; a possible D gene is TRBD2 (5 bases). V was trimmed by 5 bases and J by 4 bases, leaving 8 bases between them. The CDR3 consists of 12 residues. The germline V gene encodes CDR1 SQVTM and CDR2 ANQGSEA. In nucleotides, the CDR3 is TGCAGCGTTCGGGATTCCACCGGGGAGCTGTTTTTT. As protein: CSVRDSTGELFF.

The chain couples TRBV7-9 to TRBJ1-1, with D possibly TRBD1 on 5 matching bases. Germline lookup yields CDR1 SEHNR and CDR2 FQNEAQ (reference sequence). The CDR3 sequence is 14 residues long. Trimming took off 5 bases at V and 1 base at J, with 11 bases between the two ends. In nucleotides, the CDR3 is TGTGCCAGCAGCCGACAGCCTCCGAACACTGAAGCTTTCTTT. Protein: CASSRQPPNTEAFF.

The rearrangement uses TRBV5-1 and TRBJ2-7; the D gene is possibly TRBD2 (7 bases). Trimming shortened V by 5 bases and J by 1 base, and 16 bases separated the two germline ends. The V gene's germline CDR1 is SGHRS and CDR2 YFSETQ. The CDR3 sequence is 15 residues long. The CDR3 loop reads CASSPTGRASYEQYF. Written as DNA, the CDR3 is TGCGCCAGCAGTCCTACAGGGAGGGCGTCCTACGAGCAGTACTTC.

The gene calls are TRBV29-1 and TRBJ1-2, with 9 bases that match TRBD1. The CDR3 is 13 amino acids. Per the germline V gene, CDR1 is SQVTM and CDR2 is ANQGSEA. Trimming took 2 bases from V and 8 from J; bases not matched to a gene: 6. This chain's CDR3 is CSVERGTGLGYTF. The DNA for the CDR3 is TGCAGCGTTGAAAGGGGGACAGGGCTGGGCTACACCTTC.

The chain recombines TRBV18 with TRBJ2-3; tentatively, D is TRBD1 (5 bases). CDR3 length: 13 amino acids. The V gene lost 6 bases and the J gene lost 6 bases, with 13 bases spanning the gap. Germline V gene data show CDR1 as KGHSH and CDR2 as LQKENI. CDR3 bases: TGTGCCAGCTCCCCAGACAGTCTGGATACGCAGTATTTT. Amino acids: CASSPDSLDTQYF.

The rearrangement joins TRBV6-5 to TRBJ1-5, with a possible D match to TRBD1 (5 bases). V dropped 2 bases and J dropped 6 bases, with 8 bases sitting between them. The CDR3 consists of 13 residues. Germline assignment: CDR1 MNHEY and CDR2 SVGAGI. For the CDR3, the DNA is TGTGCCAGCAGTTACGATGGGGCTCAGCCCCAGCATTTT. Translation: CASSYDGAQPQHF.

The chain links TRBV29-1 to TRBJ2-1; tentative D call: TRBD2 (5 bases). Germline assignment: CDR1 SQVTM and CDR2 ANQGSEA. Trimming took off 7 bases at V and 5 bases at J, with 15 bases between the two ends. CDR3 length: 13 amino acids. The CDR3 region has the DNA TGCAGCGGGGTTCCAACTAGTAACAATGAGCAGTTCTTC. This sequence encodes CSGVPTSNNEQFF.

This sequence joins TRBV7-9 and TRBJ1-2, with 9 bases that match TRBD1. CDR3 length equals 15 residues. CDR1 SEHNR and CDR2 FQNEAQ come from the germline V gene (reference sequence). The junction had 7 bases not matched to a gene; V was cut back by 0 bases and J by 8 bases. CDR3 in amino acids: CASSLAGQGLKGYTF. Here the CDR3 DNA reads TGTGCCAGCAGCTTAGCGGGACAGGGATTAAAGGGCTACACCTTC.

The count of this clone is one. This sequence joins TRBV5-1 and TRBJ2-1; 10 bases are a match to TRBD1. This CDR3 comprises 16 residues. V trimming: 0 bases; J trimming: 10 bases; junction bases outside the gene matches: 10. The germline gives CDR1 SGHRS, CDR2 YFSETQ. The DNA of the CDR3 is TGCGCCAGCAGCTTGGAAAGTATCGGGACAGGGGTAGAGCAGTTCTTC. Amino acids: CASSLESIGTGVEQFF.

The V gene is TRBV9, the J gene TRBJ1-6, with TRBD1 matching 7 bases. This CDR3 has 14 amino acids. Germline CDR1 SGDLS, CDR2 YYNGEE. J lost 3 bases, V lost 3 bases, and 0 bases had no gene match. For the CDR3, the DNA is TGTGCCAGCAGCGGACAGGGCTATAATTCACCCCTCCACTTT. Translating gives CASSGQGYNSPLHF. The full variable domain, in which reference TRBV9 and TRBJ1-6 provide the parts outside the CDR3, is DSGVTQTPKHLITATGQRVTLRCSPRSGDLSVYWYQQSLDQGLQFLIQYYNGEERAKGNILERFSAQQFPDLHSELNLSSLELGDSALYFCASSGQGYNSPLHFGNGTRLTVT.

The CDR3 DNA follows: TGCGCCAGCAGCTCCTCCGGGACAGGGAACACTGAAGCTTTCTTT. Residues: CASSSSGTGNTEAFF. The chain uses TRBV5-1 and TRBJ1-1; 8 bases are a match to TRBD1. The CDR3 runs to 15 residues. Trimming at V came to 3 bases and at J to 1 base, leaving 5 bases not matched to a gene. The germline V gene has CDR1 SGHRS and CDR2 YFSETQ.

The rearrangement links TRBV5-1 to TRBJ2-7, with D possibly TRBD2 on 6 matching bases. V lost 4 bases to trimming and J lost 9 bases, with 26 bases between them. Germline CDR1 SGHRS, CDR2 YFSETQ. The CDR3 is 16 residues long. The CDR3 here is CASSQGGAGRLGGQYF. CDR3 nucleotides: TGCGCCAGCAGCCAAGGAGGGGCCGGGCGTCTTGGGGGGCAGTACTTC.

The V call is TRBV14, the J call TRBJ2-5; 7 bases match TRBD2. V gave up 2 bases and J gave up 6 bases; unmatched junction bases: 15. Germline V gives CDR1 SGHDN, CDR2 FVKESK. The CDR3 spans 17 residues. Here the CDR3 DNA reads TGTGCCAGCAGCCAAATAGGGGCGGCGGGAGCAAGGAAGACCCAGTACTTC. Its translation: CASSQIGAAGARKTQYF.

The chain uses TRBV29-1 and TRBJ2-5, with a weak D call TRBD1 (5 bases). Per the germline V gene, CDR1 is SQVTM and CDR2 is ANQGSEA. The V end was cut by 3 bases, the J end by 5 bases, with 16 bases between. This CDR3 is 14 amino acids long. CDR3 sequence reads: CSVDSGVQAETQYF. The CDR3 region has the DNA TGCAGCGTTGATTCCGGAGTACAGGCCGAGACCCAGTACTTC. Variable domain in full (rest from reference TRBV29-1 and TRBJ2-5): SAVISQKPSRDICQRGTSLTIQCQVDSQVTMMFWYRQQPGQSLTLIATANQGSEATYESGFVIDKFPISRPNLTFSTLTVSNMSPEDSSIYLCSVDSGVQAETQYFGPGTRLLVL.

This chain connects TRBV6-5 to TRBJ1-2, with 11 bases fitting TRBD1. After removal of 5 bases from V and 7 bases from J, the junction contained 6 bases not matched to a gene. CDR3 length: 14 amino acids. Per germline, CDR1 MNHEY and CDR2 SVGAGI. The CDR3 sequence is CASSRTGGMSGYTF. The DNA of the CDR3 is TGTGCCAGCAGTCGGACAGGGGGCATGAGTGGCTACACCTTC.

This chain links TRBV5-1 with TRBJ1-2; D gene uncertain. From germline, CDR1 is SGHRS and CDR2 YFSETQ. Trimming cost V 6 bases and J 0 bases, with 12 bases left between them. This CDR3 has 14 amino acids. The CDR3 coding sequence is TGCGCCAGCAACCCGGACTCATCTAACTATGGCTACACCTTC. Encoded protein: CASNPDSSNYGYTF.

The gene calls are TRBV18 and TRBJ1-2; perhaps TRBD1 as D (5 bases). The CDR3 extends over 13 amino acids. V dropped 2 bases and J dropped 7 bases, with 11 bases sitting between them. Per germline, CDR1 KGHSH and CDR2 LQKENI. DNA of the CDR3: TGTGCCAGCTCACCAGAACAGGAAGGTGGCTACACCTTC. Translating it yields CASSPEQEGGYTF.

This clone was recorded only once. The chain uses TRBV28 and TRBJ2-1, with TRBD2 identical over 11 bases. CDR3 length: 16 amino acids. V was pared by 6 bases and J by 10 bases, with 14 bases of the junction left unmatched. Per the germline V gene, CDR1 is MDHEN and CDR2 is SYDVKM. DNA for the CDR3: TGTGCCAGCAGCCTCGGGACTAGCGGCCTCAGGTGGGAGCAGTTCTTC. Encoded protein: CASSLGTSGLRWEQFF.

This clone was observed a handful of times. The chain couples TRBV29-1 to TRBJ1-1, with TRBD1 as a possible D gene (5 bases). This CDR3 region has 12 residues. Germline CDR1 SQVTM, CDR2 ANQGSEA. The germline V and J ends were trimmed by 7 bases and 6 bases, with 15 bases remaining between them. The CDR3 spells CSATRDFAEAFF. The CDR3 region has the DNA TGCAGCGCCACTAGGGACTTCGCTGAAGCTTTCTTT.

The J gene is TRBJ1-3, the V gene TRBV28; possibly TRBD1 for D (6 bases). CDR3 length: 15 residues. The V end was cut by 3 bases, the J end by 0 bases, with 9 bases between. Germline V gene data show CDR1 as MDHEN and CDR2 as SYDVKM. The CDR3 region is CASSFETGSGNTIYF. In DNA, the CDR3 is TGTGCCAGCAGTTTCGAGACAGGCTCTGGAAACACCATATATTTT.

This chain uses TRBV28 with TRBJ1-5; the match to TRBD1 covers 7 bases. The CDR3 has 13 amino acids. Trimming took 8 bases from V and 5 from J; bases not matched to a gene: 6. CDR1 and CDR2 (germline): MDHEN, SYDVKM. For the CDR3, the DNA is TGTGCCAGCCGGAACAGGGGAGATCAGCCCCAGCATTTT. Its translation is CASRNRGDQPQHF.

This clone was detected a few times. V is TRBV2 and J is TRBJ2-5; TRBD1 aligns across 7 bases. V lost 4 bases, J lost 4 bases, and 6 bases stayed unmatched. CDR3 length equals 14 residues. Germline V gives CDR1 SNHLY, CDR2 FYNNEI. CDR3 coding DNA: TGTGCCAGCAGTGTCCAGGGGGTACGAGAGACCCAGTACTTC. It yields the protein CASSVQGVRETQYF.

The chain couples TRBV2 to TRBJ2-1; D is uncertain. V was shortened by 1 base and J by 8 bases, with 12 bases between the two germline ends. This CDR3 has 14 residues. CDR1 is SNHLY, CDR2 FYNNEI, per germline. The CDR3 coding sequence is TGTGCCAGCAGTGAAGGAGCTACTCTGGATGAGCAGTTCTTC. Protein product: CASSEGATLDEQFF.

This clone has just one count. The V gene is TRBV29-1, the J gene TRBJ2-1, with D maybe TRBD2 (5 bases). Germline CDR1 and CDR2: SQVTM and ANQGSEA. The CDR3 consists of 12 residues. V lost 4 bases and J 2 bases, leaving 6 bases between the germline ends. The CDR3 reads CSVGGTYNEQFF. In DNA, the CDR3 is TGCAGCGTTGGAGGGACCTACAATGAGCAGTTCTTC.